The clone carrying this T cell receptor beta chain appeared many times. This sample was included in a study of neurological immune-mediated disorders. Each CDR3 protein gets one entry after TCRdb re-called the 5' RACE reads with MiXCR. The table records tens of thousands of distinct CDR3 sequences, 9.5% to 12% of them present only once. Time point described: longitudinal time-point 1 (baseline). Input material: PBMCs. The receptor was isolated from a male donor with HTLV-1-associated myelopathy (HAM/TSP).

The CDR3 reads CASSPSGVSEAFF. CDR3 sequence (DNA): TGTGCCAGCAGCCCCAGCGGGGTGAGTGAAGCTTTCTTT. The chain employs TRBV7-2 and TRBJ1-1, with D hard to call. The V gene's germline CDR1 is SGHTA and CDR2 FQGNSA. The CDR3 sequence is 13 residues long. V shed 5 bases and J shed 7 bases, with 14 bases lying between them.